This T cell receptor (beta chain) emerged from a study of human T cells and chemical hapten exposure. TCRdb fed the RACE reads into MiXCR, producing one record per CDR3 protein. The sample lists over 50,000 distinct CDR3 sequences, roughly a tenth occurring once. The time point here: pre-sensitization, week 0. Treatment given: therapeutic diphenylcyclopropenone sensitization with weekly scalp DPC. Sequencing started from total RNA isolated from unfractionated whole blood. Alopecia patients deemed DPC-suitable, aged 18 to 70, excluding pregnancy. The study's findings and limits: Donors in the study had alopecia, meaning their immune response may differ from healthy people's. No shift was seen in TCRs above 1 in 1000 frequency with DPC sensitization. Expanded TCRs were compared with controls, and the expanded TCRs formed significantly more large CDR3 similarity clusters.

CDR3 length: 13 amino acids. CDR1 SEHNR and CDR2 FQNEAQ come from the germline V gene (reference sequence). V was clipped by 1 base and J by 4 bases, with 7 bases between them. A few counts support this clonotype. Its antigen is currently unknown. V and J are TRBV7-9 and TRBJ2-5, with unresolved D. The sequence derives from a young woman with alopecia areata. Some clones in this sample may be carry-over from other donors' samples. This specimen was whole blood, taken in connection with sensitization to the hapten diphenylcyclopropenone (DPC). CDR3 DNA sequence: TGTGCCAGCAGCTTAGACAGTACAGAGACCCAGTACTTC. Its protein is CASSLDSTETQYF.